These 5 T cell receptor beta chains were sequenced from one sample in a study of OX40 agonist ivuxolimab in advanced cancers. Some clones are missing from TCRdb's copy, which holds only in-frame ones; the method was immunoSEQ multiplex PCR. The table shows 60,000 to 65,000 clones, with 84% occurring only once. Here the sequenced sample was CD4+ or CD8+ T cells sorted from blood, taken in a trial of the OX40 agonist ivuxolimab. These receptors all come from an adult with an advanced solid tumor such as melanoma, head and neck, liver or kidney cancer.

This clone is a singleton in its sample. This chain links TRBV9 with TRBJ1-2, with D hard to call. The CDR3 is 13 amino acids. The V end was cut by 0 bases, the J end by 4 bases, with 7 bases between. CDR1 and CDR2 from the germline V gene are SGDLS and YYNGEE. CDR3 amino acids: CASSVDAGYGYTF. The CDR3, as DNA: TGTGCCAGCAGCGTAGACGCAGGCTATGGCTACACCTTC. Using reference TRBV9 and TRBJ1-2 for the parts outside the CDR3, the full variable domain is DSGVTQTPKHLITATGQRVTLRCSPRSGDLSVYWYQQSLDQGLQFLIQYYNGEERAKGNILERFSAQQFPDLHSELNLSSLELGDSALYFCASSVDAGYGYTFGSGTRLTVV.

V usage is TRBV2 and J usage is TRBJ2-2; D is uncertain. There are 15 residues in the CDR3. V was clipped by 5 bases and J by 2 bases, with 12 bases between them. The germline V gene encodes CDR1 SNHLY and CDR2 FYNNEI. In nucleotides, the CDR3 is TGTGCCAGCAGTCCAACCTCATTCAACACCGGGGAGCTGTTTTTT. Translated, it gives CASSPTSFNTGELFF. Drawing the rest from reference TRBV2 and TRBJ2-2, the complete variable domain is EPEVTQTPSHQVTQMGQEVILRCVPISNHLYFYWYRQILGQKVEFLVSFYNNEISEKSEIFDDQFSVERPDGSNFTLKIRSTKLEDSAMYFCASSPTSFNTGELFFGEGSRLTVL.

The V gene is TRBV7-2, the J gene TRBJ2-7; D assignment may be TRBD1 or TRBD2 (5 bases each). Trimming took off 6 bases at V and 1 base at J, with 16 bases between the two ends. The CDR3 has 15 amino acids. Germline V gives CDR1 SGHTA, CDR2 FQGNSA. The CDR3 bases are TGTGCCAGCAGGCCGCGCCCGGGGCCTTCCTACGAGCAGTACTTC. Translating gives CASRPRPGPSYEQYF.

Written as DNA, the CDR3 is TGTGCCAGCAGCTCAGGGGGGGAGCTAGGGACAGATACGCAGTATTTT. Protein: CASSSGGELGTDTQYF. This rearrangement joins TRBV6-6 to TRBJ2-3, with D perhaps being TRBD1 or TRBD2 (7 bases each). Trimming stripped 6 bases from V and 3 bases from J, with 19 bases between. Germline V CDR1 and CDR2: MNHNY, SVGAGI (reference sequence). This CDR3 has 16 amino acids.

This chain joins TRBV19 and TRBJ2-3; D is perhaps TRBD2 (6 bases). The germline CDR1 and CDR2 sequences are LNHDA and SQIVND (reference sequence). Trimming shortened V by 4 bases and J by 0 bases, and 8 bases separated the two germline ends. The CDR3 contains 14 residues. CDR3 region: CASSTGTSTDTQYF. The CDR3 DNA reads TGTGCCAGTAGTACCGGGACTAGCACAGATACGCAGTATTTT.